The 29 T cell receptor beta chains below were found in one sample sequenced in a study of metastatic and nonmetastatic thyroid tumors. MiXCR was used by TCRdb to re-call the PCR reads. The sample comprises about 6,200 clones, around 33% of which are singletons, and 15% to 20% rests with the top ten. The entire patient cohort was treatment-naive prior to thyroid surgery. Material: adjacent normal tissue. Source of these receptors: a female donor with papillary thyroid cancer or a benign thyroid nodule (not recorded which). Some clones in this sample may be carry-over from other donors' samples.

J is TRBJ1-6 and V is TRBV6-6; no definite D call. Between the trimmed V and J ends, which lost 2 bases and 6 bases, there was a span of 11 bases. Germline CDR1 is MNHNY and CDR2 is SVGAGI (reference sequence). The CDR3 consists of 15 residues. CDR3 amino acids: CASSYEAGLNSPLHF. The CDR3, as DNA: TGTGCCAGCAGTTACGAGGCAGGTCTTAATTCACCCCTCCACTTT.

V and J are TRBV5-1 and TRBJ2-7; 12 positions agree with TRBD1. The CDR3 length is 13 residues. Germline V gene lookup returns CDR1 SGHRS and CDR2 YFSETQ. V shed 6 bases, J shed 5 bases, and the junction held 3 bases outside the gene matches. The CDR3 spells CASKGTGGDEQYF. The CDR3 DNA sequence: TGCGCCAGCAAAGGGACAGGGGGCGACGAGCAGTACTTC.

The chain combines TRBV20-1 with TRBJ2-7; D gene unclear. The V and J ends lost 1 base and 0 bases respectively, with 4 bases between them. The germline V gene encodes CDR1 DFQATT and CDR2 SNEGSKA (reference sequence). The CDR3 covers 12 residues. The CDR3, as DNA: TGCAGTGCTAGAGGGCTCTCCTACGAGCAGTACTTC. Protein sequence: CSARGLSYEQYF.

The chain couples TRBV5-5 to TRBJ1-1; D is uncertain. Trimming pared 0 bases from V and 5 bases from J, leaving 8 bases between. The CDR3 extends over 13 amino acids. Germline V CDR1 and CDR2: SGHKS, YYEKEE (reference sequence). Here the CDR3 reads CASSLGDRTEAFF. As DNA, the CDR3 is TGTGCCAGCAGCTTGGGGGATCGGACTGAAGCTTTCTTT. The full variable domain, rest sourced from reference TRBV5-5 and TRBJ1-1, is DAGVTQSPTHLIKTRGQQVTLRCSPISGHKSVSWYQQVLGQGPQFIFQYYEKEERGRGNFPDRFSARQFPNYSSELNVNALLLGDSALYLCASSLGDRTEAFFGQGTRLTVV.

This clone was counted between two and nine times. The rearrangement uses TRBV6-1 and TRBJ2-2, with D possibly TRBD2 on 6 matching bases. V dropped 7 bases and J dropped 5 bases, with 14 bases sitting between them. CDR1 MNHNS and CDR2 SASEGT come from the germline V gene. The CDR3 spans 14 residues. The CDR3 nucleotides read TGTGCCAGCACCGGGACTGGGGGTACCGGGGAGCTGTTTTTT. This gives the protein CASTGTGGTGELFF.

This clone was found a few times. The chain has TRBV12-3 or TRBV12-4 and TRBJ2-7; 9 nucleotides line up with TRBD1. The CDR3 has 14 residues. Losses at the gene ends were 6 bases for V and 0 bases for J; bases not matched to a gene: 3. The CDR3 region is CASRRTGDSYEQYF. CDR3 DNA: TGTGCCAGCAGGCGGACAGGGGACTCCTACGAGCAGTACTTC.

The CDR3 DNA reads TGTGCCAGCAGTCCGTCAATCGGGGCGGGACTAGCCTCCTACGAGCAGTACTTC. Translated, it gives CASSPSIGAGLASYEQYF. The V gene is TRBV28, the J gene TRBJ2-7, with 9 bases aligning to TRBD2. This CDR3 spans 18 amino acids. Trimming took 5 bases from V and 0 from J; bases not matched to a gene: 14. Per germline, CDR1 MDHEN and CDR2 SYDVKM. The variable domain in full, with the rest retrieved from reference TRBV28 and TRBJ2-7, is DVKVTQSSRYLVKRTGEKVFLECVQDMDHENMFWYRQDPGLGLRLIYFSYDVKMKEKGDIPEGYSVSREKKERFSLILESASTNQTSMYLCASSPSIGAGLASYEQYFGPGTRLTVT.

The rearrangement uses TRBV7-3 and TRBJ2-1; D remains ambiguous. The germline V and J ends were trimmed by 2 bases and 8 bases, with 16 bases remaining between them. The CDR3 is made up of 15 amino acids. The germline CDR1 and CDR2 sequences are SGHTA and FQGTGA. The CDR3 sequence is CASSLGSGIGDEQFF. CDR3 bases: TGTGCCAGCAGCTTAGGGTCTGGGATCGGAGATGAGCAGTTCTTC.

This clone was detected only a few times. In nucleotides, the CDR3 is TGTGCCAGTAGTGACCTGACAGGGCCGGTCGATGAGCAGTTCTTC. Amino acids: CASSDLTGPVDEQFF. J is TRBJ2-1 and V is TRBV19; 7 nucleotides align to TRBD1. Germline V gives CDR1 LNHDA, CDR2 SQIVND (reference sequence). Trimming removed 5 bases from V and 8 bases from J; junction bases left unmatched: 12. The CDR3 has 15 residues.

The chain has TRBV20-1 and TRBJ1-2; a weak D match, TRBD1 (6 bases). The ends were cut back, 0 bases at V and 2 bases at J, with 13 bases in the middle. This CDR3 spans 15 amino acids. The germline V gene encodes CDR1 DFQATT and CDR2 SNEGSKA (reference sequence). The CDR3 DNA reads TGCAGTGCTAGAGATGTGGCAGGGGCGAACTATGGCTACACCTTC. Amino acids: CSARDVAGANYGYTF.

This clone was detected a few times. V usage is TRBV6-1 and J usage is TRBJ2-2, with 7 positions matching TRBD2. In germline, CDR1 is MNHNS, CDR2 SASEGT. This CDR3 comprises 16 residues. The V segment lost 2 bases and the J segment 4 bases; nucleotides outside the gene matches: 7. As DNA, the CDR3 is TGTGCCAGCAGTGAAAGTGCGGGAGTTCGCACCGGGGAGCTGTTTTTT. This translates into CASSESAGVRTGELFF.

This sequence joins TRBV6-2 or TRBV6-3 and TRBJ2-5; 10 nucleotides match TRBD1. CDR1 is MNHEY and CDR2 is SVGEGT in the germline V gene. The trim removed 0 bases at V and 2 bases at J, leaving 3 bases unmatched. CDR3 length equals 16 residues. CDR3 nucleotide sequence: TGTGCCAGCAGTTACTCCGGGACAGGGGCACAAGAGACCCAGTACTTC. Protein sequence: CASSYSGTGAQETQYF.

The chain is built from TRBV28 and TRBJ2-7; D not resolved. The CDR3 has 13 amino acids. The germline V gene has CDR1 MDHEN and CDR2 SYDVKM. Trimming took off 5 bases at V and 4 bases at J, with 12 bases between the two ends. CDR3 region: CASSPRPGYEQYF. CDR3 nucleotides: TGTGCCAGCAGTCCACGGCCAGGATACGAGCAGTACTTC. Full variable domain (missing parts from reference TRBV28 and TRBJ2-7): DVKVTQSSRYLVKRTGEKVFLECVQDMDHENMFWYRQDPGLGLRLIYFSYDVKMKEKGDIPEGYSVSREKKERFSLILESASTNQTSMYLCASSPRPGYEQYFGPGTRLTVT.

This clone was found a few times. The chain couples TRBV6-2 or TRBV6-3 to TRBJ1-5; no firm D call. V lost 1 base and J 5 bases, leaving 3 bases between the germline ends. The length of the CDR3 is 12 residues. The germline gives CDR1 MNHEY, CDR2 SVGEGT. CDR3 in amino acids: CASSYWDQPQHF. The CDR3 DNA reads TGTGCCAGCAGTTACTGGGATCAGCCCCAGCATTTT.

This clone was counted only a few times. The chain uses TRBV2 and TRBJ1-2; 10 positions agree with TRBD1. The CDR3 length is 14 residues. The germline V gene has CDR1 SNHLY and CDR2 FYNNEI. Trimming removed 3 bases from V and 7 bases from J; junction bases left unmatched: 5. CDR3 bases: TGTGCCAGCAGTGACCGGAGACAGGGGGCTGGCTACACCTTC. It translates to CASSDRRQGAGYTF.

V usage is TRBV20-1 and J usage is TRBJ2-7, with 10 positions matching TRBD2. The CDR3 sequence is 14 residues long. The trim removed 6 bases at V and 3 bases at J, leaving 8 bases unmatched. CDR1 is DFQATT, CDR2 SNEGSKA, per germline (reference sequence). CDR3 bases: TGCAGTGCAAAAGGACTAGCGGAATTCTACGAGCAGTACTTC. The encoded protein is CSAKGLAEFYEQYF.

V usage is TRBV6-1 and J usage is TRBJ2-7, with D unclear. CDR1 MNHNS and CDR2 SASEGT come from the germline V gene. The CDR3 contains 11 residues. Trimming removed 7 bases from V and 2 bases from J, with 6 bases in between. In DNA form, the CDR3 reads TGTGCCAGCATGAGAACCTACGAGCAGTACTTC. Amino acid sequence: CASMRTYEQYF.

The V gene is TRBV6-1, the J gene TRBJ2-1; maybe TRBD2 (5 bases). CDR1 MNHNS and CDR2 SASEGT come from the germline V gene. The CDR3 totals 15 residues. V was shortened by 7 bases and J by 0 bases, with 13 bases between the two germline ends. The CDR3 sequence is CASTSTRNSYNEQFF. In DNA form, the CDR3 reads TGTGCCAGCACTAGCACTAGGAACTCCTACAATGAGCAGTTCTTC.

J is TRBJ2-1 and V is TRBV6-5; 11 positions match TRBD2. V gave up 6 bases and J gave up 7 bases; unmatched junction bases: 11. The germline CDR1 and CDR2 sequences are MNHEY and SVGAGI. This CDR3 spans 16 amino acids. CDR3 DNA: TGTGCCAGCAGGTACAATCTAGCGGGAGGTAGGAATGAGCAGTTCTTC. It translates to CASRYNLAGGRNEQFF.

The V and J genes are TRBV24-1 and TRBJ2-7; the D is unclear. The CDR3 has 14 residues. Trimming removed 8 bases from V and 6 bases from J, with 19 bases in between. Germline V gene lookup returns CDR1 KGHDR and CDR2 SFDVKD. CDR3 in amino acids: CATNGLIRDVEQYF. The CDR3 nucleotides are TGTGCCACCAACGGTCTTATCCGAGACGTCGAGCAGTACTTC.

There are a few counts of this clone. The chain has TRBV16 and TRBJ2-6; TRBD1 is a possible D gene (6 bases). Trimming removed 8 bases from V and 1 base from J, with 9 bases in between. CDR3 length: 14 amino acids. In germline, CDR1 is KGHSY, CDR2 FQNENV. CDR3 loop: CASARGSGANVLTF. In DNA form, the CDR3 reads TGTGCCAGCGCCAGGGGTTCTGGGGCCAACGTCCTGACTTTC.

V usage is TRBV20-1 and J usage is TRBJ1-4, with D hard to call. The CDR3 spans 14 residues. Trimming cost V 0 bases and J 8 bases, with 13 bases left between them. CDR1 and CDR2 from the germline V gene are DFQATT and SNEGSKA (reference sequence). The CDR3 DNA reads TGCAGTGCTAGAGATGGCCGAGGGCGAGAAAAACTGTTTTTT. This sequence encodes CSARDGRGREKLFF.

This rearrangement joins TRBV9 to TRBJ2-1, with 12 bases aligning to TRBD1. The germline gives CDR1 SGDLS, CDR2 YYNGEE. This CDR3 has 16 amino acids. V was clipped by 0 bases and J by 9 bases; unmatched bases: 7. The CDR3 bases are TGTGCCAGCAGCGTAGTTCCCGGGACAGGGGGCAGTGAGCAGTTCTTC. Its protein product is CASSVVPGTGGSEQFF.

This clone is labeled as hyperexpanded. The chain uses TRBV20-1 and TRBJ1-6, with D unclear. The CDR3 loop spans 12 amino acids. Germline values: CDR1 DFQATT, CDR2 SNEGSKA (reference sequence). Trimming shortened V by 6 bases and J by 7 bases, and 10 bases separated the two germline ends. The DNA of the CDR3 is TGCAGTGCCGGTAGGACCAATTCACCCCTCCACTTT. It encodes CSAGRTNSPLHF.

This clone was counted between two and nine times. V is TRBV6-5 and J is TRBJ2-5; possibly TRBD1 for D (6 bases). V lost 3 bases, J lost 2 bases, and 19 bases lay in between. This CDR3 region has 17 residues. CDR1 is MNHEY and CDR2 is SVGAGI in the germline V gene. CDR3 sequence: CASSYLPRFDRQETQYF. CDR3 DNA: TGTGCCAGCAGTTATCTACCCCGTTTTGACAGGCAAGAGACCCAGTACTTC.

The chain carries TRBV20-1 and TRBJ2-1; 13 positions agree with TRBD2. Germline assignment: CDR1 DFQATT and CDR2 SNEGSKA (reference sequence). With 4 bases clipped from V and 8 bases from J, the junction kept 17 bases outside the gene matches. The CDR3 is 18 amino acids. The CDR3 DNA is TGCAGTGCTACCGGGGGAATGACTAGCGGGAGGAGTACGGATGAGCAGTTCTTC. This encodes CSATGGMTSGRSTDEQFF.

This clone was seen a few times. The chain has TRBV19 and TRBJ1-2; tentatively, D is TRBD1 (5 bases). CDR1 is LNHDA, CDR2 SQIVND, per germline (reference sequence). The V end was cut by 4 bases, the J end by 4 bases, with 13 bases between. This CDR3 comprises 14 residues. The CDR3 loop reads CASSTESGTYGYTF. The CDR3 DNA reads as TGTGCCAGTAGTACAGAATCAGGGACCTATGGCTACACCTTC.

This clone was detected a few times. The rearrangement links TRBV5-1 to TRBJ1-1; the D gene is possibly TRBD1 (5 bases). The V gene's germline CDR1 is SGHRS and CDR2 YFSETQ. V was cut by 4 bases and J by 3 bases, with 13 bases left in between. CDR3 size: 14 residues. CDR3 DNA sequence: TGCGCCAGCAGCGAGACAGACTCATACACTGAAGCTTTCTTT. It encodes CASSETDSYTEAFF.

This clone was recorded a few times. The chain carries TRBV7-9 and TRBJ2-1; D unclear. Trimming cost V 3 bases and J 5 bases, with 5 bases left between them. CDR1 is SEHNR, CDR2 FQNEAQ, per germline (reference sequence). The CDR3 consists of 12 residues. The CDR3 protein is CASSFRDNEQFF. The CDR3 DNA reads TGTGCCAGCAGCTTTAGGGACAATGAGCAGTTCTTC.